This TCR beta chain was found in a study of blood T cells in healthy people across ages. PCR was performed a second time for about 7 to 12 cycles using a sample-barcoded 5' primer and a J-beta primer mix. Each of the cDNA molecules was tagged by a template-switch adaptor with 12 random nucleotides. TCRdb recomputed calls from the 5' RACE reads with MiXCR, one row per CDR3 protein. The profile shows about 930,000 distinct CDR3 sequences, roughly 28% of them singletons. This clonotype was observed many times. The CDR3 sequence is 16 residues long. V lost 3 bases and J 0 bases, leaving 15 bases between the germline ends. The V gene's germline CDR1 is SGHTA and CDR2 FQGNSA. This same sample was also part of a study on T cells of mothers and their children.

Sample: blood. The chain combines TRBV7-2 with TRBJ2-7; D is unresolved. The receptor comes from a woman in her 40s in good health. The CDR3 here is CASSFLWTDVSYEQYF. The CDR3 nucleotides are TGTGCCAGCAGCTTTTTGTGGACGGACGTCTCCTACGAGCAGTACTTC.